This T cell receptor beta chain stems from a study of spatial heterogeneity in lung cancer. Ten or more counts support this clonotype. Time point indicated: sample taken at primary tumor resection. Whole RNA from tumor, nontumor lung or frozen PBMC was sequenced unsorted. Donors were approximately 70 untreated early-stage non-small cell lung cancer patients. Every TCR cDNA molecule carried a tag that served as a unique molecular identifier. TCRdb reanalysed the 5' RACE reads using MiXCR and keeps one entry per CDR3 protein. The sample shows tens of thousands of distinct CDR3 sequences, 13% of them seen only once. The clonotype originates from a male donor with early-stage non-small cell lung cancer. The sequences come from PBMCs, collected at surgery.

DNA of the CDR3: TGTGCCAGCAGTGACAGGGGGGCCTACGAGCAGTACTTC. It encodes CASSDRGAYEQYF. The chain recombines TRBV6-5 with TRBJ2-7; 9 nucleotides align to TRBD1. Trimming removed 5 bases from V and 2 bases from J; junction bases left unmatched: 1. The CDR3 spans 13 residues. Looked up from germline, CDR1 is MNHEY and CDR2 is SVGAGI.